Listed below are T cell receptor beta chains from one sample, sequenced in a study of cytomegalovirus exposure and HLA in healthy donors. The table came from immunoSEQ multiplex PCR; TCRdb's copy has only in-frame clones and leaves some out. The sample includes roughly 180,000 clones, roughly a tenth of them seen just once. Sequenced input: PBMCs. These receptors were taken from a woman in her twenties or thirties in good health and CMV-seropositive. The CDR3 runs from the conserved cysteine through the conserved F or W. The order of the fields is CDR3 protein, CDR3 DNA, clone size, D gene, V gene, J gene. The D gene is left open where the match is weak. Only part of the rows carry a size: once, few, many, or a class if the clone is expanded.

CDR3aa: CASSESSGTSLNEQFF
CDR3nt: TGCGCCAGCAGTGAGTCTAGCGGGACGTCTCTCAATGAGCAGTTCTTC
abundance: few
d_gene: TRBD2
v_gene: TRBV10-1
j_gene: TRBJ2-1

CDR3aa: CASSARLAGGPNTGELFF
CDR3nt: TGCGCCAGCAGCGCCCGACTAGCGGGAGGTCCGAACACCGGGGAGCTGTTTTTT
abundance: few
d_gene: TRBD2
v_gene: TRBV5-1
j_gene: TRBJ2-2

CDR3aa: CASSYSAGTEYEQYF
CDR3nt: TGTGCCAGCAGTTACTCGGCCGGGACAGAGTACGAGCAGTACTTC
abundance: medium-sized
d_gene: TRBD1
v_gene: TRBV6-5
j_gene: TRBJ2-7

CDR3aa: CASSLGTSGKGQETQYF
CDR3nt: TGTGCCAGCAGCCTCGGGACTAGCGGGAAGGGCCAAGAGACCCAGTACTTC
abundance: few
d_gene: TRBD2
v_gene: TRBV5-6
j_gene: TRBJ2-5

CDR3aa: CASSEGQGALPEYF
CDR3nt: TGTGCCAGCAGTGAAGGACAGGGGGCGCTTCCAGAGTACTTC
abundance: -
d_gene: TRBD1
v_gene: TRBV6-1
j_gene: TRBJ2-7

CDR3aa: CASSQDSRQANTGELFF
CDR3nt: TGTGCCAGCAGCCAAGATTCAAGACAGGCGAACACCGGGGAGCTGTTTTTT
abundance: few
d_gene: -
v_gene: TRBV4-2
j_gene: TRBJ2-2

CDR3aa: CASSFPGQQETQYF
CDR3nt: TGTGCCAGCAGCTTCCCCGGACAGCAAGAGACCCAGTACTTC
abundance: -
d_gene: -
v_gene: TRBV5-4
j_gene: TRBJ2-5

CDR3aa: CASSSGVLVDTQYF
CDR3nt: TGTGCCAGCAGCTCAGGGGTACTAGTTGATACGCAGTATTTT
abundance: few
d_gene: -
v_gene: TRBV7-3
j_gene: TRBJ2-3

CDR3aa: CSVPLRDSGLGWGYTF
CDR3nt: TGCAGCGTTCCCCTTCGGGACAGTGGATTGGGATGGGGCTACACCTTC
abundance: few
d_gene: TRBD1
v_gene: TRBV29-1
j_gene: TRBJ1-2

CDR3aa: CASPGTSGIVGTGELFF
CDR3nt: TGCGCCAGCCCCGGGACTAGCGGGATTGTAGGAACCGGGGAGCTGTTTTTT
abundance: few
d_gene: TRBD2
v_gene: TRBV23-1
j_gene: TRBJ2-2

CDR3aa: CASSPLGPRTSGSGYNEQFF
CDR3nt: TGTGCCAGCTCACCATTGGGGCCCCGGACTAGCGGGAGTGGGTACAATGAGCAGTTCTTC
abundance: -
d_gene: TRBD2
v_gene: TRBV18
j_gene: TRBJ2-1

CDR3aa: CASSTSGTTNEKLFF
CDR3nt: TGCGCCAGCAGCACGTCAGGGACAACTAATGAAAAACTGTTTTTT
abundance: -
d_gene: -
v_gene: TRBV5-1
j_gene: TRBJ1-4